Listed below are T cell receptor beta chains from one sample, sequenced in a study of cytomegalovirus exposure and HLA in healthy donors. The data were produced by immunoSEQ multiplex PCR, yet TCRdb's version contains in-frame clones alone and is incomplete. The table shows some 330,000 clones, with roughly 85% occurring only once. Sequenced sample: PBMCs. These receptors were obtained from a young woman in good health and CMV-seronegative. The CDR3 runs from the conserved cysteine through the conserved F or W. Fields, in order: J gene, clone size, V gene, D gene, CDR3 protein, CDR3 DNA. A D gene is named only where the DNA matches it firmly. The size of a clone is reported for some rows only, either as once, few or many, or as a class for expanded clones.

>TRBJ1-5|.|TRBV28|.
CASSSPDQPQHF
TGTGCCAGCAGTAGCCCCGATCAGCCCCAGCATTTT
>TRBJ1-2|.|TRBV7-2|.
CASSPTFGGYGYTF
TGTGCCAGCAGCCCGACCTTCGGGGGCTATGGCTACACCTTC
>TRBJ1-5|.|TRBV2|.
CASSERLQNQPQHF
TGTGCCAGCAGTGAACGATTACAAAATCAGCCCCAGCATTTT
>TRBJ2-3|.|TRBV4-1|.
CASSLPNTDTQYF
TGCGCCAGCAGCCTGCCTAACACAGATACGCAGTATTTT
>TRBJ2-5|.|TRBV11-2|.
CASSLGQVQETQYF
TGTGCCAGCAGCTTAGGACAGGTACAAGAGACCCAGTACTTC
>TRBJ2-4|.|TRBV5-4|TRBD1
CASSPPGQFNIQYF
TGTGCCAGCAGCCCGCCGGGACAGTTCAACATTCAGTACTTC
>TRBJ2-5|.|TRBV27|.
CASSFRETQYF
TGTGCCAGCAGTTTTAGAGAGACCCAGTACTTC
>TRBJ1-2|.|TRBV4-3|.
CASSQGTQAYGYTF
TGCGCCAGCAGCCAAGGGACACAGGCCTATGGCTACACCTTC
>TRBJ2-7|few|TRBV5-6|TRBD2
CASSFFTGLVYEQYF
TGTGCCAGCAGCTTTTTTACGGGACTAGTCTACGAGCAGTACTTC
>TRBJ2-1|once|TRBV13|.
CARGQGGYSEQFF
TGTGCCAGAGGGCAGGGTGGATATAGTGAGCAGTTCTTC
>TRBJ1-4|.|TRBV4-3|.
CASSGATNEKLFF
TGCGCCAGCTCAGGGGCAACTAATGAAAAACTGTTTTTT
>TRBJ1-4|.|TRBV28|TRBD1
CASGLKAQGGEKLFF
TGTGCCAGTGGACTTAAGGCGCAGGGGGGTGAAAAACTGTTTTTT
>TRBJ1-3|.|TRBV29-1|.
CSVGAQPSSGNTIYF
TGCAGCGTTGGGGCCCAACCGAGCTCTGGAAACACCATATATTTT
>TRBJ2-1|.|TRBV29-1|TRBD2
CSAWTSGVSYNEQFF
TGCAGCGCCTGGACTAGCGGGGTATCCTACAATGAGCAGTTCTTC
>TRBJ2-5|once|TRBV19|.
CASSAGVRETQYF
TGTGCCAGTAGCGCCGGGGTCAGAGAGACCCAGTACTTC
>TRBJ2-5|.|TRBV9|TRBD1
CASSPGDRVDETQYF
TGTGCCAGCAGCCCCGGGGACAGGGTCGATGAGACCCAGTACTTC
>TRBJ1-5|once|TRBV19|.
CASQQGSLYQPQHF
TGTGCCAGTCAACAGGGAAGCCTATATCAGCCCCAGCATTTT
>TRBJ2-5|.|TRBV5-1|.
CASSLEGRGETQYF
TGCGCCAGCAGCTTGGAAGGACGGGGGGAGACCCAGTACTTC
>TRBJ1-1|.|TRBV29-1|TRBD1
CSVGGQATNTEAFF
TGCAGCGTTGGAGGACAGGCTACCAACACTGAAGCTTTCTTT
>TRBJ1-1|.|TRBV7-6|TRBD1
CASSLGRTGNTEAFF
TGTGCCAGCAGCTTAGGGAGGACAGGGAACACTGAAGCTTTCTTT
>TRBJ2-2|.|TRBV7-2|TRBD2
CASSKLAGVFTGELFF
TGTGCCAGCAGCAAACTAGCGGGAGTTTTCACCGGGGAGCTGTTTTTT
>TRBJ2-7|.|TRBV28|.
CASSNAGTAEQYF
TGTGCCAGCAGCAACGCTGGGACTGCCGAGCAGTACTTC
>TRBJ1-2|.|TRBV28|.
CASSPLMTGYGYTF
TGTGCCAGCAGTCCCTTAATGACAGGCTATGGCTACACCTTC
>TRBJ2-7|.|TRBV19|.
CASSKSPAEQYF
TGTGCCAGTAGTAAGAGCCCAGCGGAGCAGTACTTC
>TRBJ1-1|.|TRBV20-1|.
CSARLHPEAFF
TGCAGTGCTAGGTTACACCCTGAAGCTTTCTTT
>TRBJ2-5|once|TRBV6-5|TRBD2
CASIRTSGSRETQYF
TGTGCCAGCATCAGGACTAGCGGGAGTCGGGAGACCCAGTACTTC
>TRBJ2-7|.|TRBV28|TRBD2
CASTPTVASGLSYEQYF
TGTGCCAGCACCCCGACGGTGGCTAGCGGACTGTCCTACGAGCAGTACTTC
>TRBJ2-6|.|TRBV10-3|TRBD1
CAISPGQGATGANVLTF
TGTGCCATCAGTCCGGGACAGGGGGCAACAGGGGCCAACGTCCTGACTTTC
>TRBJ2-7|.|TRBV25-1|TRBD1
CASSVRPGQGTHEQYF
TGTGCCAGCAGTGTGCGACCGGGACAGGGGACCCACGAGCAGTACTTC
>TRBJ1-1|.|TRBV28|TRBD1
CASSLGTGEAEAFF
TGTGCCAGCAGTTTGGGGACAGGGGAGGCTGAAGCTTTCTTT
>TRBJ1-4|.|TRBV7-2|.
CASSLVAANEKLFF
TGTGCCAGCAGCTTAGTGGCAGCTAATGAAAAACTGTTTTTT
>TRBJ2-2|once|TRBV5-4|.
CASSLIGTTNTGELFF
TGTGCCAGCAGCTTGATCGGGACAACGAACACCGGGGAGCTGTTTTTT
>TRBJ2-7|once|TRBV4-1|TRBD1
CASSQAQGANEQYF
TGCGCCAGCAGCCAAGCCCAGGGGGCTAATGAGCAGTACTTC
>TRBJ2-3|.|TRBV4-2|TRBD2
CASSQAKLAGESTQYF
TGTGCCAGCAGCCAAGCCAAACTAGCGGGAGAGTCTACGCAGTATTTT
>TRBJ2-7|.|TRBV6-6|TRBD2
CASTWTSGKGYEQYF
TGTGCCAGCACCTGGACTAGCGGGAAGGGTTACGAGCAGTACTTC
>TRBJ2-7|few|TRBV19|.
CASRYRDTRSYEQYF
TGTGCCAGTCGATACCGGGACACCCGCTCCTACGAGCAGTACTTC
>TRBJ2-7|few|TRBV6-5|TRBD2
CASSYSISAGGYEQYF
TGTGCCAGCAGTTACTCGATATCAGCGGGAGGCTACGAGCAGTACTTC
>TRBJ2-2|.|TRBV11-1|.
CASSPRRGELFF
TGTGCCAGCAGTCCTCGCCGGGGGGAGCTGTTTTTT
>TRBJ2-1|.|TRBV7-9|.
CASSAVALNEQFF
TGTGCCAGCAGCGCCGTAGCTCTCAATGAGCAGTTCTTC
>TRBJ2-1|.|TRBV15|.
CATSRDATYNEQFF
TGTGCCACCAGCAGAGATGCCACATACAATGAGCAGTTCTTC
>TRBJ2-2|.|TRBV9|TRBD1
CASSTRTGGTGELFF
TGTGCCAGCAGCACACGGACAGGGGGCACCGGGGAGCTGTTTTTT
>TRBJ1-2|.|TRBV4-1|TRBD1
CASSHKQGGNGYTF
TGCGCCAGCAGTCACAAACAGGGGGGAAATGGCTACACCTTC
>TRBJ1-5|.|TRBV27|.
CASSLSGQHSNQPQHF
TGTGCCAGCAGTTTATCGGGGCAGCATAGCAATCAGCCCCAGCATTTT
>TRBJ2-1|.|TRBV29-1|.
CSVGHSYNEQFF
TGCAGCGTTGGACATAGTTACAATGAGCAGTTCTTC
>TRBJ1-3|once|TRBV4-1|TRBD1
CASSQVDRDGNTIYF
TGCGCCAGCAGCCAAGTCGACAGGGACGGAAACACCATATATTTT
>TRBJ2-5|.|TRBV9|TRBD2
CASSDTSGRVETQYF
TGTGCCAGCAGCGACACTAGCGGGAGGGTAGAGACCCAGTACTTC
>TRBJ2-1|.|TRBV5-4|.
CASSSALTDYNEQFF
TGTGCCAGCAGCTCCGCCCTCACAGACTACAATGAGCAGTTCTTC
>TRBJ2-5|.|TRBV9|.
CASSVFGRGETQYF
TGTGCCAGCAGCGTATTTGGGAGGGGGGAGACCCAGTACTTC
>TRBJ2-5|.|TRBV4-3|TRBD1
CASSQDDRTGESAQYF
TGCGCCAGCAGCCAAGATGACCGGACAGGCGAGTCGGCCCAGTACTTC
>TRBJ2-7|.|TRBV9|TRBD2
CASSVSGTSYGEQYF
TGTGCCAGCAGCGTATCAGGGACTAGTTACGGCGAGCAGTACTTC